The entry below gives a single TCR beta chain sequence along with its context. Its target is not known. These data belong to a study of PD-L1 blockade in urothelial cancer. On the study more broadly: Bladder-origin urothelial cancer in males described about 90% of the 29 patients. Study findings and constraints: By 3 weeks, tumor-associated blood clones had expanded more in durable-benefit patients. Below-median TCR clonality that was measured in pretreatment blood predicted better survival.

A total of 1 to 8 samples per patient were collected pretreatment and on-treatment. V dropped 8 bases and J dropped 1; count of bases not matched to a gene: 14. The germline V gene encodes CDR1 SGHVS and CDR2 FNYEAQ. The length of the CDR3 is 17 residues. The method was immunoSEQ multiplex PCR; TCRdb's version includes in-frame clones alone and lacks a portion of them. The repertoire consists of about 74,000 clones, with 80% to 90% occurring once and the leading ten covering around 4.7%. This rearrangement joins TRBV7-6 to TRBJ2-1; 7 positions match TRBD2. The input for sequencing was PBMCs, taken around atezolizumab (anti-PD-L1) treatment. The source is a man in his 70s with urothelial cancer. CDR3 nucleotides: TGTGCCAGCCGGGCGGGGTCGCGGGAGAGATCCTACAATGAGCAGTTCTTC. Translated: CASRAGSRERSYNEQFF.